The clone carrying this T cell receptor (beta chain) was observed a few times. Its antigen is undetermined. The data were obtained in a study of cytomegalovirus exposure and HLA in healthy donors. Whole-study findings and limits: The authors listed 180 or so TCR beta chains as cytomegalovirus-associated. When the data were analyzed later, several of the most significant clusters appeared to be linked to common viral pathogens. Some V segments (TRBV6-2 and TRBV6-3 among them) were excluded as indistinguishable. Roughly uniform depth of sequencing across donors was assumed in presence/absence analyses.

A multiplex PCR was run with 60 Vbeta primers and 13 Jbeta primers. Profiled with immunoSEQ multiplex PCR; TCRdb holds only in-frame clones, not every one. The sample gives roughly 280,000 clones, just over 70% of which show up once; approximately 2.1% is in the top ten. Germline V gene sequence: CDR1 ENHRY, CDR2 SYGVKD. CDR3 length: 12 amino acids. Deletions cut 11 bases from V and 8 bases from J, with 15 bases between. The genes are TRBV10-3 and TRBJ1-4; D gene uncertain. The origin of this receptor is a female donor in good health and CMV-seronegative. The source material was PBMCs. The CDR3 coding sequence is TGTGCCGGCTCCGTGACGGAGGAAAAACTGTTTTTT. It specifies CAGSVTEEKLFF.